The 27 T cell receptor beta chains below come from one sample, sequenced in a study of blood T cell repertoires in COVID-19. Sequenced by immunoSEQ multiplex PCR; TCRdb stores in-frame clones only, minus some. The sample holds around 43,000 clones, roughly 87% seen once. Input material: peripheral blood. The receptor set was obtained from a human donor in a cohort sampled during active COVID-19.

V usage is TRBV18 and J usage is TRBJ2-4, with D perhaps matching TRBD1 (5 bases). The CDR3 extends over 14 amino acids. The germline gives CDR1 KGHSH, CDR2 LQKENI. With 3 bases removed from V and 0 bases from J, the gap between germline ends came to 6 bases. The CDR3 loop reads CASSPGLAKNIQYF. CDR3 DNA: TGTGCCAGCTCACCGGGGCTAGCCAAAAACATTCAGTACTTC.

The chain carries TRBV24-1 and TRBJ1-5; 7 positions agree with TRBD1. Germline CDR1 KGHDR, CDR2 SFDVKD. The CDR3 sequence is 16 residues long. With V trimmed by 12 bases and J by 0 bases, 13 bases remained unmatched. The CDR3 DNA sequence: TGTGCCTCCACTCGGGGACAGTATTATAGCAATCAGCCCCAGCATTTT. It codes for CASTRGQYYSNQPQHF.

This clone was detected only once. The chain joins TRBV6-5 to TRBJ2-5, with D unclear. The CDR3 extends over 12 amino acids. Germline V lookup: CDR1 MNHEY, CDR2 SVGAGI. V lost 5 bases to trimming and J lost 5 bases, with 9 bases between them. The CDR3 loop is CASSTGWETQYF. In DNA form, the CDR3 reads TGTGCCAGCAGTACGGGTTGGGAGACCCAGTACTTC.

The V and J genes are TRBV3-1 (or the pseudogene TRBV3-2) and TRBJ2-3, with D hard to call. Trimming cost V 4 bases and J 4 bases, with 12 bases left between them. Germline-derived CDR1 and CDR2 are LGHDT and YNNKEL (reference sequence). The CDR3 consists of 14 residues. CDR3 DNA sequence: TGTGCCAGCAGCCCTTCAGGAAGTGCAGATACGCAGTATTTT. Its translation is CASSPSGSADTQYF.

CDR3 nucleotides: TGTGCCAGCACCCCGGGAGGGCAGGGGAAAGAGACCCAGTACTTC. This gives the protein CASTPGGQGKETQYF. The gene calls are TRBV6-5 and TRBJ2-5, with 8 bases identical to TRBD2. J was trimmed by 3 bases and V by 7 bases; bases with no gene match: 10. The CDR3 length is 15 residues. Germline V gives CDR1 MNHEY, CDR2 SVGAGI.

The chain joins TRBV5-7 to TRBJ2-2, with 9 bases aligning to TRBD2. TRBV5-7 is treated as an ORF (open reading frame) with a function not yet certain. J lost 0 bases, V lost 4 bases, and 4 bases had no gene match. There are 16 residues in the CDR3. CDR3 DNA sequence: TGTGCCAGCAGCCTCCGGACTAGCGCGAACACCGGGGAGCTGTTTTTT. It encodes CASSLRTSANTGELFF.

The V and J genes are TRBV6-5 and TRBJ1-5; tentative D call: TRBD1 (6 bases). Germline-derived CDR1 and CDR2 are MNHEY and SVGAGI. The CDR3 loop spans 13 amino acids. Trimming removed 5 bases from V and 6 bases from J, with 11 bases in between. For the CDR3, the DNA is TGTGCCAGCAGTCAGGGGTCCGGTCAGCCCCAGCATTTT. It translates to CASSQGSGQPQHF.

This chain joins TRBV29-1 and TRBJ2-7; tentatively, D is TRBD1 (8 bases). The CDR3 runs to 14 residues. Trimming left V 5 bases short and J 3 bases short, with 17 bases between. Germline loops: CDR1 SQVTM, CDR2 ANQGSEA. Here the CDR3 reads CSVRKTGGDYEQYF. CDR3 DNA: TGCAGCGTTCGGAAAACAGGGGGGGACTACGAGCAGTACTTC.

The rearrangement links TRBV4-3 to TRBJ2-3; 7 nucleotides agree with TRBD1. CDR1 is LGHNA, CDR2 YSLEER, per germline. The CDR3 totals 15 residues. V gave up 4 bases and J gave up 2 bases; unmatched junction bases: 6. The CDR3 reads CASSPQTGSTDTQYF. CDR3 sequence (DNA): TGCGCCAGCAGCCCCCAGACAGGGTCCACAGATACGCAGTATTTT.

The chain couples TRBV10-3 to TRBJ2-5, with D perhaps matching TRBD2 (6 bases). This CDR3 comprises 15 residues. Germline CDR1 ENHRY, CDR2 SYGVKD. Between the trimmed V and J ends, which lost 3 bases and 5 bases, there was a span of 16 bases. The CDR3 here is CAISDWDSARETQYF. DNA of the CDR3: TGTGCCATCAGTGACTGGGACTCGGCAAGGGAGACCCAGTACTTC.

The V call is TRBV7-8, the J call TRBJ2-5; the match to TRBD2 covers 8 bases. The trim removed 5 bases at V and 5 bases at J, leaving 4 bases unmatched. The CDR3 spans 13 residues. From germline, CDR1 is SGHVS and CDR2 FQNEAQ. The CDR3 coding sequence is TGTGCCAGCAGCACCCGGGGGGGGGAGACCCAGTACTTC. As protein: CASSTRGGETQYF.

The CDR3 region has the DNA TGCGCCAGCAGCCAGGGGGGCGAGCAGTACTTC. Its translation is CASSQGGEQYF. This rearrangement joins TRBV10-2 to TRBJ2-7; TRBD1 is a possible D gene (7 bases). The length of the CDR3 is 11 residues. Trimming left V 6 bases short and J 6 bases short, with 9 bases between. Germline V gives CDR1 WSHSY, CDR2 SAAADI.

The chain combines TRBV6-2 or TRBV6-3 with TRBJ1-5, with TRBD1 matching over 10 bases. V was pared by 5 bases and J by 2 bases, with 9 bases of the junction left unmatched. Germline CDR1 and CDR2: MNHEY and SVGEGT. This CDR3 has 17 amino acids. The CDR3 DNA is TGTGCCAGCAGTCTTGGACAGGGGGATATTGGCAATCAGCCCCAGCATTTT. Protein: CASSLGQGDIGNQPQHF.

The CDR3 region is CASSPRDREYGYTF. CDR3 DNA: TGCGCCAGCAGCCCCAGGGACAGGGAATACGGCTACACCTTC. V gene TRBV4-3 combines with J gene TRBJ1-2; 9 bases fit TRBD1. There are 14 residues in the CDR3. J gave up 8 bases and V 4 bases, and 8 bases lay outside the gene matches. CDR1 LGHNA and CDR2 YSLEER come from the germline V gene.

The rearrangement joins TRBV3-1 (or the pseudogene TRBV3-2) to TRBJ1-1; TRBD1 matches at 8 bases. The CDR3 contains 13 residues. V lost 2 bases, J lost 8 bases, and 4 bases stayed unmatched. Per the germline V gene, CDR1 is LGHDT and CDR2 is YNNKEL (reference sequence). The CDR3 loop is CASSQQGAAEAFF. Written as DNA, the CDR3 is TGTGCCAGCAGCCAACAGGGGGCGGCGGAAGCTTTCTTT.

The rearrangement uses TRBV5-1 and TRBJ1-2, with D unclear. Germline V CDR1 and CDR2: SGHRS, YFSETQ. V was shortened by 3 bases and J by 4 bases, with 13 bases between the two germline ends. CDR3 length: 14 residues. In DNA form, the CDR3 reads TGCGCCAGCAGCTCCGAAGACAAGATCTATGGCTACACCTTC. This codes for CASSSEDKIYGYTF.

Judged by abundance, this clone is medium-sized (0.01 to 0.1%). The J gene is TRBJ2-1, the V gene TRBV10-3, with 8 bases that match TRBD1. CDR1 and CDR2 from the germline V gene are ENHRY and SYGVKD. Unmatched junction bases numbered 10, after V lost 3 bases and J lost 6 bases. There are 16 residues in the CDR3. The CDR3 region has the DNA TGTGCCATCAGTGACACCGGGACAGGAATGGTCAATGAGCAGTTCTTC. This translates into CAISDTGTGMVNEQFF.

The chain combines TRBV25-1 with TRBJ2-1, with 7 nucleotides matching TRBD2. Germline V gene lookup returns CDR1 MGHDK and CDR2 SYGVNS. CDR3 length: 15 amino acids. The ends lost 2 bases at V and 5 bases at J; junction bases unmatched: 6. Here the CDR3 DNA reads TGTGCCAGCAGTGAAGGGAGACTAGCAGACAATGAGCAGTTCTTC. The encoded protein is CASSEGRLADNEQFF.

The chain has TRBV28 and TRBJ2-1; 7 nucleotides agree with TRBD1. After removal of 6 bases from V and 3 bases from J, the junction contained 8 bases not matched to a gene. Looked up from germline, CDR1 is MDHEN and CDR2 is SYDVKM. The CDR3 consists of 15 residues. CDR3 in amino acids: CASRRAGGGYNEQFF. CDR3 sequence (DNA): TGTGCCAGCAGACGGGCAGGGGGTGGCTACAATGAGCAGTTCTTC.

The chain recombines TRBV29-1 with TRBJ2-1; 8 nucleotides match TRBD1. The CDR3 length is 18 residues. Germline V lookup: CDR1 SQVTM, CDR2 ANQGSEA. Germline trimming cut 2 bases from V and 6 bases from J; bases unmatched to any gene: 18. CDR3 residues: CSVELTGSTGGSTNEQFF. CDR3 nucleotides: TGCAGCGTTGAACTCACAGGTTCAACAGGGGGTTCCACCAATGAGCAGTTCTTC.

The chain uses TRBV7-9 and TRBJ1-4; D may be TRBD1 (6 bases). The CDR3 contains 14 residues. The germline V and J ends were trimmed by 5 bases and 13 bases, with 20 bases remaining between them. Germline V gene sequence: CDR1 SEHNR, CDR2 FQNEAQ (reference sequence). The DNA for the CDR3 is TGTGCCAGCAGCGCCCACAGTATAGGGGGTCGACTGTTTTTT. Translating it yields CASSAHSIGGRLFF.

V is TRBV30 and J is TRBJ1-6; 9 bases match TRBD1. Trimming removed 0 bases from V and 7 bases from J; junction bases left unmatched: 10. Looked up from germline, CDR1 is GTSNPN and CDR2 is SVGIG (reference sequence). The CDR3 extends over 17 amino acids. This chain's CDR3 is CAWSVRRTGTGNSPLHF. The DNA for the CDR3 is TGTGCCTGGAGTGTACGTAGGACCGGGACAGGGAATTCACCCCTCCACTTT.

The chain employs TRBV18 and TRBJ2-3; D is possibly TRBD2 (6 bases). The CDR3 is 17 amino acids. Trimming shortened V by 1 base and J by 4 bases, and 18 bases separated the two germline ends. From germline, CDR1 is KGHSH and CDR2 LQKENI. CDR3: CASSPRGSLARADTQYF. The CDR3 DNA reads TGTGCCAGCTCACCACGGGGCAGCCTAGCGAGGGCAGATACGCAGTATTTT. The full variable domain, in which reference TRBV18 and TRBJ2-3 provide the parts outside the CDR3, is NAGVMQNPRHLVRRRGQEARLRCSPMKGHSHVYWYRQLPEEGLKFMVYLQKENIIDESGMPKERFSAEFPKEGPSILRIQQVVRGDSAAYFCASSPRGSLARADTQYFGPGTRLTVL.

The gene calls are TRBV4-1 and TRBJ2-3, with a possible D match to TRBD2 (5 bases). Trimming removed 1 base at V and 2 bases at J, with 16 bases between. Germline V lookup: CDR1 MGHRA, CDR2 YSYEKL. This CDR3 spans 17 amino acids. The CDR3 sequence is CASSQAPGSQVTDTQYF. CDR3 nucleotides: TGCGCCAGCAGCCAAGCGCCGGGAAGCCAGGTCACAGATACGCAGTATTTT.

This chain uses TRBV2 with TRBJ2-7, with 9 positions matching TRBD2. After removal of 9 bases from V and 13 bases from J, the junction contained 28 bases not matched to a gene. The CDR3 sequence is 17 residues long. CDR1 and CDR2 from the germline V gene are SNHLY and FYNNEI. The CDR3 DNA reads TGTGCCAGATGGGGGGGGCTAGCGGGACCCCAACCCTCGATGAATTACTTC. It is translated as CARWGGLAGPQPSMNYF.

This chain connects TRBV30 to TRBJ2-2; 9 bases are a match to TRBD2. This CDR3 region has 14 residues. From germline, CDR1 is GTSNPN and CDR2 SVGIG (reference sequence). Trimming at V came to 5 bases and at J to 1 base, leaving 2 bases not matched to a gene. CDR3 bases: TGTGCCTGGGAACTAGCGGGGAACACCGGGGAGCTGTTTTTT. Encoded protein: CAWELAGNTGELFF.

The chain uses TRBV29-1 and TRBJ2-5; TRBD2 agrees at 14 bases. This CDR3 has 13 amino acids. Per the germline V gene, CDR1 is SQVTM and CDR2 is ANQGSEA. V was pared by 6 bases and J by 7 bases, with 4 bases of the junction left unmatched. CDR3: CSVETSGRGTQYF. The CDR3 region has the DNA TGCAGCGTCGAGACTAGCGGGAGGGGGACCCAGTACTTC.